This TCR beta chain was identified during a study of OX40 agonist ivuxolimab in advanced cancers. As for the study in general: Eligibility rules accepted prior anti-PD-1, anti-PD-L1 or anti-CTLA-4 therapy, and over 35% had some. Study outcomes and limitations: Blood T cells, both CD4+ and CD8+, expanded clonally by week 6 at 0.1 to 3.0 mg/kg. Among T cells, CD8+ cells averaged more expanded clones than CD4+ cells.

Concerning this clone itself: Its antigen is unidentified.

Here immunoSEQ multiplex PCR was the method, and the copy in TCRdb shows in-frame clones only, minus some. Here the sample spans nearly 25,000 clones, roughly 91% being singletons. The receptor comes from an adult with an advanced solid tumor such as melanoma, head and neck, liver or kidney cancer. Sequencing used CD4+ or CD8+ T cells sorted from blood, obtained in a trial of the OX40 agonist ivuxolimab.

CDR3 coding DNA: TGCGCCAGCAGCCAGCCAAGGACAGGGGGCGACTATGGCTACACCTTC. Protein sequence: CASSQPRTGGDYGYTF. The chain is built from TRBV4-1 and TRBJ1-2; TRBD1 matches 11 bases. Germline V gene lookup returns CDR1 MGHRA and CDR2 YSYEKL. The J segment lost 3 bases and the V segment lost 3 bases, leaving 6 bases of the junction unmatched. There are 16 residues in the CDR3.